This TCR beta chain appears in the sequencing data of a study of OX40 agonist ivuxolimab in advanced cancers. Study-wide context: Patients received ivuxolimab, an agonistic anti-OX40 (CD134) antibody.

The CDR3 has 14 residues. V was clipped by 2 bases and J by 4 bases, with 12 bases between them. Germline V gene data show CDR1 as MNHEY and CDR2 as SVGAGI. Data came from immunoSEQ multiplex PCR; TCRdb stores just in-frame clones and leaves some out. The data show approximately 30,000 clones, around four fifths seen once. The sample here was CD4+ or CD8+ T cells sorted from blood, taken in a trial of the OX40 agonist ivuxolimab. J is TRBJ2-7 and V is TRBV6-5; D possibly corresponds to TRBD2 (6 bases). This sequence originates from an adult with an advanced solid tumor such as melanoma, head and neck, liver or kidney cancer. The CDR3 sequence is CASSYGGNRYEQYF. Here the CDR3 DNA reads TGTGCCAGCAGTTACGGCGGGAATCGGTACGAGCAGTACTTC.